The T cell receptor (beta chain) under discussion was sequenced for a study of T cell repertoires in cytomegalovirus infection. This clonotype has just one count. Its antigen is currently unknown. TCRdb called the reads again in MiXCR, with one record for every CDR3 protein. The sample has roughly 500,000 distinct CDR3 sequences, more than 40% seen once. This clonotype was sampled from a human donor in good health (CMV status not recorded). Some clones in this sample may be carry-over from other donors' samples. Sequencing used cultured PBMCs, obtained from culture after CMV antigen stimulation.

CDR3 in amino acids: CASGDSGALGYTF. CDR3 nucleotide sequence: TGTGCCAGCGGTGACAGTGGGGCCCTTGGCTACACCTTC. This sequence joins TRBV18 and TRBJ1-2; a possible D gene is TRBD1 (5 bases). The germline CDR1 and CDR2 sequences are KGHSH and LQKENI. The CDR3 is 13 amino acids. V shed 8 bases and J shed 7 bases, with 17 bases lying between them. The entire variable domain, with the rest obtained from reference TRBV18 and TRBJ1-2, is as follows: NAGVMQNPRHLVRRRGQEARLRCSPMKGHSHVYWYRQLPEEGLKFMVYLQKENIIDESGMPKERFSAEFPKEGPSILRIQQVVRGDSAAYFCASGDSGALGYTFGSGTRLTVV.